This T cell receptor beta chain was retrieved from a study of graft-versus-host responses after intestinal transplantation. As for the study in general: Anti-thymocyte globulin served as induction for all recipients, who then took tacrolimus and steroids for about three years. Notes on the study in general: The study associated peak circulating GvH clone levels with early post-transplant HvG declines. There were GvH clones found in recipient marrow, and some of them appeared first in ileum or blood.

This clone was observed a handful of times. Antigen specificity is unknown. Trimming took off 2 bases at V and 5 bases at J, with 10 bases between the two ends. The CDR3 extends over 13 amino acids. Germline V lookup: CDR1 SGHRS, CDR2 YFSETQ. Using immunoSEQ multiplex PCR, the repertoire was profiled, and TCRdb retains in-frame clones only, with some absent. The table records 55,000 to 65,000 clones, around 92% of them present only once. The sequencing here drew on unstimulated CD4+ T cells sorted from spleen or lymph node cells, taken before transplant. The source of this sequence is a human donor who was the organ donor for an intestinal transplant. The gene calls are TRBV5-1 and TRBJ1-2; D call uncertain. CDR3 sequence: CASSFATEYGYTF. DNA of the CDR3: TGCGCCAGCAGCTTTGCTACGGAGTATGGCTACACCTTC.